This note documents a single TCR beta chain sequence. The CDR3 has 14 residues. CDR1 is SGHDT and CDR2 is YYEEEE in the germline V gene. V was cut by 4 bases and J by 5 bases, with 15 bases left in between. The data are from a study of blood T cell repertoires in COVID-19. Overall study: Whether acute or convalescent, the COVID-19 samples came from the United States, Italy and Spain. From T cells, B-cell-depleted T cells, or PBMCs came the material, which was cDNA or gDNA.

In the study's own analysis: From reference gene primer amplification, estimates of nucleated cell counts were derived. Data came from immunoSEQ multiplex PCR; TCRdb stores just in-frame clones and leaves some out. Clone size and the V and J calls come from that table; the DNA yielded D and trimming. The sample carries 150,000 or so clones, over 65% recorded once. The clonotype comes from a man older than 75 with acute or convalescent COVID-19. The chain employs TRBV5-6 and TRBJ2-5; D is ambiguous. The sequencing input was peripheral blood. The CDR3 DNA follows: TGTGCCAGCAGCCTCCGTTTGTTGAGGGAGACCCAGTACTTC. Residues: CASSLRLLRETQYF.